This T cell receptor beta chain was found in a study of beta chain features in type 1 diabetes. Study information: Age, gender and cell yields were similar between patients and healthy donors. Study findings and constraints: It was not settled here whether HLA type affects TCRB rearrangement.

Blood was drawn once from each donor into heparinised tubes. The draws averaged roughly 120 mL. Sorting that relied on CD45RO/CCR7/CD25/CD127/CD95/CD27 yielded CD4+ naive, central memory, regulatory and stem cell-like memory cells. On this clone itself: Its target is unknown.

The CDR3 has 14 amino acids. Germline V gives CDR1 MNHNY, CDR2 SVGAGI (reference sequence). V shed 2 bases and J 5 bases; nucleotides not matched to a gene: 5. The study reverse transcribed the entire isolated RNA, so it sequenced expressed TCRB transcripts. TCRdb's table, derived via immunoSEQ multiplex PCR, lists solely in-frame clones and lacks some. In the table there are a few hundred thousand clones, about 19% of which are singletons. This receptor was obtained from a woman between 18 and 29 years old in good health. The sample comprised naive CD4+ T cells from blood. The chain couples TRBV6-6 to TRBJ2-7, with TRBD1 identical over 8 bases. DNA for the CDR3: TGTGCCAGCAGTTACCCGGGACAGGTTAACGAGCAGTACTTC. It is translated as CASSYPGQVNEQYF.